The 22 T cell receptor beta chains listed next were all sequenced from one sample in a study of T cell repertoires in ileal Crohn's disease. As to time point: neoterminal ileum biopsy at postoperative endoscopy, about 6 months after surgery. The repertoire was sequenced with immunoSEQ multiplex PCR; TCRdb's copy has only in-frame clones and lacks some. This sample yields about 13,000 clones, of which roughly 71% are seen a single time; roughly 8.6% belongs to the top ten. Source material: ileal tissue. These receptor sequences come from an adult with Crohn's disease.

This clone was seen more than once but under ten times. This sequence joins TRBV30 and TRBJ2-5, with TRBD2 matching over 9 bases. The CDR3 covers 13 residues. Germline CDR1 reads GTSNPN; CDR2 reads SVGIG (reference sequence). J lost 2 bases, V lost 8 bases, and 6 bases had no gene match. This CDR3 is CAGGGGSQETQYF. CDR3 coding DNA: TGTGCCGGCGGGGGGGGAAGTCAAGAGACCCAGTACTTC.

By share of the sample, this clone is medium-sized. The rearrangement uses TRBV2 and TRBJ2-5; D possibly corresponds to TRBD1 (6 bases). The CDR3 length is 13 residues. V was clipped by 5 bases and J by 5 bases, with 12 bases between them. Germline CDR1 is SNHLY and CDR2 is FYNNEI. CDR3: CASSSQGSETQYF. In DNA form, the CDR3 reads TGTGCCAGCAGTTCCCAGGGGAGCGAGACCCAGTACTTC.

The V and J genes are TRBV28 and TRBJ1-1, with 7 bases identical to TRBD1. The CDR3 covers 15 residues. CDR1 is MDHEN and CDR2 is SYDVKM in the germline V gene. V lost 7 bases, J lost 0 bases, and 8 bases stayed unmatched. CDR3 coding DNA: TGTGCCAGCACCCCCGGGACAGCCCTGAACACTGAAGCTTTCTTT. As protein: CASTPGTALNTEAFF. Full variable domain (outside the CDR3, taken from reference TRBV28 and TRBJ1-1): DVKVTQSSRYLVKRTGEKVFLECVQDMDHENMFWYRQDPGLGLRLIYFSYDVKMKEKGDIPEGYSVSREKKERFSLILESASTNQTSMYLCASTPGTALNTEAFFGQGTRLTVV.

The CDR3, as DNA: TGTGCCAGCAAGGGACAGGCCAACACCGGGGAGCTGTTTTTT. This encodes CASKGQANTGELFF. The V and J genes are TRBV10-3 and TRBJ2-2, with TRBD1 matching 8 bases. CDR1 is ENHRY and CDR2 is SYGVKD in the germline V gene. Trimming took 10 bases from V and 2 from J; bases not matched to a gene: 6. This CDR3 is 14 amino acids long.

V and J are TRBV4-2 and TRBJ1-2; D gene uncertain. CDR3 length: 18 amino acids. The germline V and J ends were trimmed by 4 bases and 2 bases, with 23 bases remaining between them. Germline CDR1 reads LGHNA; CDR2 reads YNFKEQ. The CDR3 sequence is CASSPRSRGNSINYGYTF. CDR3 in DNA: TGTGCCAGCAGCCCAAGGAGTAGAGGGAACAGTATAAACTATGGCTACACCTTC.

This chain connects TRBV7-8 to TRBJ1-5; the D is unclear. V was cut by 4 bases and J by 3 bases, with 10 bases left in between. This CDR3 has 14 residues. Germline V lookup: CDR1 SGHVS, CDR2 FQNEAQ. The CDR3 nucleotides read TGTGCCAGCAGCTCAGGACCCTCCAATCAGCCCCAGCATTTT. Translated, it gives CASSSGPSNQPQHF.

This clone is classed as medium-sized. This chain links TRBV30 with TRBJ1-1; D gene unclear. The CDR3 runs 12 residues. The V gene's germline CDR1 is GTSNPN and CDR2 SVGIG (reference sequence). The V end was cut by 5 bases, the J end by 4 bases, with 11 bases between. CDR3 sequence: CAWGSTGTEAFF. CDR3 nucleotides: TGTGCCTGGGGCAGTACGGGCACTGAAGCTTTCTTT.

As to this clone: The junction and the germline gene differ at one end; a read error may be behind it. This chain uses TRBV6-1 with TRBJ2-7, with TRBD2 as a possible D gene (6 bases). CDR3 length: 15 residues. Germline V gives CDR1 MNHNS, CDR2 SASEGT. CDR3 bases: TGTGCCAGCAGTAAAGCCCGGGACGGGAGCTACGAGCAGTACTTC. Amino acid sequence: CASSKARDGSYEQYF.

V is TRBV2 and J is TRBJ1-2; D is perhaps TRBD1 (5 bases). The ends were cut back, 6 bases at V and 8 bases at J, with 13 bases in the middle. The CDR3 consists of 12 residues. Per the germline V gene, CDR1 is SNHLY and CDR2 is FYNNEI. This CDR3 is CASRIGVEGYTF. The CDR3 nucleotides are TGTGCCAGCAGAATAGGGGTAGAAGGCTACACCTTC. The variable domain in full, with the rest retrieved from reference TRBV2 and TRBJ1-2, is EPEVTQTPSHQVTQMGQEVILRCVPISNHLYFYWYRQILGQKVEFLVSFYNNEISEKSEIFDDQFSVERPDGSNFTLKIRSTKLEDSAMYFCASRIGVEGYTFGSGTRLTVV.

This chain links TRBV5-6 with TRBJ1-2; weak D call: TRBD1 (5 bases). Per germline, CDR1 SGHDT and CDR2 YYEEEE. The CDR3 length is 13 residues. Trimming removed 5 bases from V and 5 bases from J, with 13 bases in between. In nucleotides, the CDR3 is TGTGCCAGCAGTTCATGGGGGGTGTATGGCTACACCTTC. The encoded protein is CASSSWGVYGYTF.

V is TRBV29-1 and J is TRBJ1-2; TRBD1 matches 8 bases. CDR1 and CDR2 from the germline V gene are SQVTM and ANQGSEA. This CDR3 region has 14 residues. Unmatched junction bases numbered 7, after V lost 3 bases and J lost 4 bases. The CDR3 region has the DNA TGCAGCGTTGAGCCAGGGGGCTCTATCTATGGCTACACCTTC. Its translation: CSVEPGGSIYGYTF.

This clone has a handful of counts. The chain couples TRBV28 to TRBJ2-1; 8 nucleotides match TRBD2. Germline V CDR1 and CDR2: MDHEN, SYDVKM. The CDR3 has 18 residues. The V gene end was trimmed by 5 bases and the J gene end by 5 bases; junction bases not matched to a gene: 17. CDR3: CASSPSTWAGGQNNEQFF. The CDR3 DNA is TGTGCCAGCAGTCCGTCGACTTGGGCGGGGGGCCAAAACAATGAGCAGTTCTTC.

The chain uses TRBV19 and TRBJ1-2; D is perhaps TRBD1 (6 bases). This CDR3 contains 13 residues. Germline CDR1 LNHDA, CDR2 SQIVND (reference sequence). V lost 9 bases, J lost 5 bases, and 16 bases lay in between. CDR3: CASRGGRGYGYTF. The CDR3, as DNA: TGTGCCAGCCGAGGGGGGCGAGGTTATGGCTACACCTTC.

In its sample, this clone was seen a few times. The rearrangement links TRBV5-1 to TRBJ1-1, with TRBD1 matching 8 bases. CDR1 and CDR2 from the germline V gene are SGHRS and YFSETQ. CDR3 length equals 14 residues. With 1 base clipped from V and 1 base from J, the junction kept 0 bases outside the gene matches. The CDR3 reads CASSLTGGNTEAFF. DNA for the CDR3: TGCGCCAGCAGCTTGACAGGGGGGAACACTGAAGCTTTCTTT.

This clone has more than one count but fewer than ten. V is TRBV5-1 and J is TRBJ1-1; TRBD1 is a possible D gene (5 bases). Germline CDR1 reads SGHRS; CDR2 reads YFSETQ. The CDR3 is 15 residues long. Trimming left V 4 bases short and J 0 bases short, with 13 bases between. The CDR3 DNA reads as TGCGCCAGCAGCCCACAGGCCGATATGAACACTGAAGCTTTCTTT. It is translated as CASSPQADMNTEAFF.

CDR3 nucleotide sequence: TGTGCCAGCAGCCAAGGGGGAGGAGGCTACACCTTC. This gives the protein CASSQGGGGYTF. The rearrangement links TRBV7-2 to TRBJ1-2, with a tentative D call TRBD1 (6 bases). Per the germline V gene, CDR1 is SGHTA and CDR2 is FQGNSA. CDR3 size: 12 residues. V was trimmed by 5 bases and J by 8 bases, leaving 12 bases between them.

The J gene is TRBJ1-4, the V gene TRBV5-1; 7 positions match TRBD1. This CDR3 has 15 amino acids. With V trimmed by 0 bases and J by 2 bases, 1 base remained unmatched. The V gene's germline CDR1 is SGHRS and CDR2 YFSETQ. The CDR3 reads CASSLAGQTNEKLFF. As DNA, the CDR3 is TGCGCCAGCAGCTTGGCGGGACAGACTAATGAAAAACTGTTTTTT.

By sample share, this clone is large. This chain links TRBV11-2 with TRBJ1-1; D not certain. The germline CDR1 and CDR2 sequences are SGHAT and FQNNGV. This CDR3 comprises 11 residues. Trimming shortened V by 5 bases and J by 2 bases, and 3 bases separated the two germline ends. This CDR3 is CASSINTEAFF. The CDR3, as DNA: TGTGCCAGCAGCATTAACACTGAAGCTTTCTTT.

This clone showed up just a few times. This sequence joins TRBV29-1 and TRBJ2-7; 13 bases map to TRBD2. Losses at the gene ends were 7 bases for V and 6 bases for J; bases not matched to a gene: 6. CDR3 size: 13 residues. Germline CDR1 reads SQVTM; CDR2 reads ANQGSEA. CDR3 DNA: TGCAGCGGCAGACTAGCGGGGGGCGGCGAGCAGTACTTC. Protein sequence: CSGRLAGGGEQYF.

The chain employs TRBV7-2 and TRBJ2-5; TRBD2 matches at 11 bases. Trimming removed 5 bases from V and 4 bases from J; junction bases left unmatched: 18. This CDR3 region has 19 residues. Germline assignment: CDR1 SGHTA and CDR2 FQGNSA. Here the CDR3 reads CASSRYGWLAGGKGETQYF. DNA for the CDR3: TGTGCCAGCAGCCGATACGGGTGGCTAGCGGGGGGTAAGGGAGAGACCCAGTACTTC.

J is TRBJ2-1 and V is TRBV7-2, with a tentative D call TRBD2 (6 bases). V was shortened by 4 bases and J by 0 bases, with 13 bases between the two germline ends. CDR3 length: 16 residues. Germline CDR1 reads SGHTA; CDR2 reads FQGNSA. CDR3 loop: CASSSGTGSSYNEQFF. CDR3 in DNA: TGTGCCAGCAGCTCAGGGACTGGGAGCTCCTACAATGAGCAGTTCTTC.

This chain uses TRBV27 with TRBJ2-7, with TRBD2 matching over 10 bases. Per the germline V gene, CDR1 is MNHEY and CDR2 is SMNVEV (reference sequence). J lost 0 bases, V lost 0 bases, and 8 bases had no gene match. This CDR3 has 18 amino acids. CDR3 amino acids: CASSLSYSSSGGSYEQYF. Written as DNA, the CDR3 is TGTGCCAGCAGTTTATCCTATTCATCTAGCGGGGGCTCCTACGAGCAGTACTTC.